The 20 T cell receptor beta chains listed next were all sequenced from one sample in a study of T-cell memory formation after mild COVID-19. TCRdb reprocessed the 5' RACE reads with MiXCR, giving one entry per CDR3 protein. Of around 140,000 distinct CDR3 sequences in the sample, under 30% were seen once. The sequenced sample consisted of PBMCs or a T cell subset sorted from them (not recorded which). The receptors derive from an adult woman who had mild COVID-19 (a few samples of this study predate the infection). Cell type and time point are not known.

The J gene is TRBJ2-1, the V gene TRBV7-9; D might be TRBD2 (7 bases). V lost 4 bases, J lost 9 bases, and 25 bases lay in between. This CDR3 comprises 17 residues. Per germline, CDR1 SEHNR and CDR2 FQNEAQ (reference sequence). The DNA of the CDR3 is TGTGCCAGCAGCTCCATAAGGGGGGGGACTCCAAGCGTTGAGCAGTTCTTC. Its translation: CASSSIRGGTPSVEQFF. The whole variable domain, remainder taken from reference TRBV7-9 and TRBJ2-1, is DTGVSQNPRHKITKRGQNVTFRCDPISEHNRLYWYRQTLGQGPEFLTYFQNEAQLEKSRLLSDRFSAERPKGSFSTLEIQRTEQGDSAMYLCASSSIRGGTPSVEQFFGPGTRLTVL.

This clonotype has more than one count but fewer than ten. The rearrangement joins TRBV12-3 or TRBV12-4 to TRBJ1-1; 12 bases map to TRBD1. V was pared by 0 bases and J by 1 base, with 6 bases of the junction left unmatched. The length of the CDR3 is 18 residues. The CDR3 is CASSLALRDRGPNTEAFF. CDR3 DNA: TGTGCCAGCAGTTTAGCCCTTCGGGACAGGGGGCCGAACACTGAAGCTTTCTTT.

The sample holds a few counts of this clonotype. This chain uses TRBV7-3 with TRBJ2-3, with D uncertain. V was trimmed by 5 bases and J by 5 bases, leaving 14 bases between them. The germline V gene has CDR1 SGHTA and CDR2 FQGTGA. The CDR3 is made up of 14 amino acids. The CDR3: CASSLHIWGDTQYF. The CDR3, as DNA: TGTGCCAGCAGCCTCCATATTTGGGGAGATACGCAGTATTTT.

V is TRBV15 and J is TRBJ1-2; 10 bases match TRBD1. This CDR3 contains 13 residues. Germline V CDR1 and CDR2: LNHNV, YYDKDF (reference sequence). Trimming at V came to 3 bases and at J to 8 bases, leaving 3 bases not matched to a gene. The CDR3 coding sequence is TGTGCCACCAGCAGGGGGACAGGGGACGGCTACACCTTC. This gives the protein CATSRGTGDGYTF.

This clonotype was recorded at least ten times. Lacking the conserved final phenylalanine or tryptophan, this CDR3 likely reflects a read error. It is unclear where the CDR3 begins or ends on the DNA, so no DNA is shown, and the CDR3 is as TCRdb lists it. This CDR3 reads CASSVDRERRI. The V call is TRBV7-9, the J call TRBJ2-5. From germline, CDR1 is SEHNR and CDR2 FQNEAQ (reference sequence). Ends included, the CDR3 has 11 residues.

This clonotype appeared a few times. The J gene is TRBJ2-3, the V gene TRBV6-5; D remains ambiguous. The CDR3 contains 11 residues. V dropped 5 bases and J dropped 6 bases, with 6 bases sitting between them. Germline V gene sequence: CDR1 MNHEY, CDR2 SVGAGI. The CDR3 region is CASSLDDTQYF. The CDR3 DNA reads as TGTGCCAGCAGTCTCGATGATACGCAGTATTTT.

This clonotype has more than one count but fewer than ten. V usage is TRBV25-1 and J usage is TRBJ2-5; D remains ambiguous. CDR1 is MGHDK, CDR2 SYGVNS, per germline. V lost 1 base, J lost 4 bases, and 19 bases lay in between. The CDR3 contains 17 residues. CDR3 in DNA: TGTGCCAGCAGTGAATTGAAGCCGGCTTCAGTGGGAGAGACCCAGTACTTC. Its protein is CASSELKPASVGETQYF.

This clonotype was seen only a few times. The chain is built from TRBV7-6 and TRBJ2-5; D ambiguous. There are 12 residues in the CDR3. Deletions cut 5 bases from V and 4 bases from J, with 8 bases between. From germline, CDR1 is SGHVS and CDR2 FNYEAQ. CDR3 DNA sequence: TGTGCCAGCAGCCAAGCCCGAGAGACCCAGTACTTC. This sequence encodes CASSQARETQYF.

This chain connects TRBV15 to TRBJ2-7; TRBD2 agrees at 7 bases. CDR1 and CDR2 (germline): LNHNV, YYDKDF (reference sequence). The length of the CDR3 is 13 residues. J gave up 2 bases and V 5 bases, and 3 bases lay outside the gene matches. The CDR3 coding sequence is TGTGCCACCAGCCTCACTAGCGCCTACGAGCAGTACTTC. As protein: CATSLTSAYEQYF.

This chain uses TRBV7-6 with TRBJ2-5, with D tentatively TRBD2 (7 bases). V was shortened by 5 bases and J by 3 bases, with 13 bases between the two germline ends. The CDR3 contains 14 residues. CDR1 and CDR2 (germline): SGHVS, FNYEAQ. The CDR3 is CASSRTGGEETQYF. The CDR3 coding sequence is TGTGCCAGCAGCCGGACGGGGGGCGAAGAGACCCAGTACTTC.

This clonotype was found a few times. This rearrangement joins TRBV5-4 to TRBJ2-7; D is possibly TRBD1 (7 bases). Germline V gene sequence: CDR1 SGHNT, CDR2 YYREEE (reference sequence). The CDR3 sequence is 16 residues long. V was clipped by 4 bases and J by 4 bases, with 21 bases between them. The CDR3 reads CASSRVAGQNPYEQYF. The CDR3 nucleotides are TGTGCCAGCAGCAGGGTTGCGGGACAGAATCCTTACGAGCAGTACTTC.

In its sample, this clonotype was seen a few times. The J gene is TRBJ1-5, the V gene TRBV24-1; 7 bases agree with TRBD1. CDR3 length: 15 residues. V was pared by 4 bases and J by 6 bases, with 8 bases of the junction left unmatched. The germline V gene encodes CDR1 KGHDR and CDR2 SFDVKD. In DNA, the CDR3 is TGTGCCACCAGTGACCCTAACAGGGGAGGTCAGCCCCAGCATTTT. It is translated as CATSDPNRGGQPQHF.

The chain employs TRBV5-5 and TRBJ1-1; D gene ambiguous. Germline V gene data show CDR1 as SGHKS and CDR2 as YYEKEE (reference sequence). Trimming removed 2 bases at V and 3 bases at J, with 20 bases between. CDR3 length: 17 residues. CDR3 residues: CASSFLAGEGLYTEAFF. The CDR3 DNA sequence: TGTGCCAGCAGCTTTTTAGCCGGGGAAGGTTTGTACACTGAAGCTTTCTTT. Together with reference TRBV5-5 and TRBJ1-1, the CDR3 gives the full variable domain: DAGVTQSPTHLIKTRGQQVTLRCSPISGHKSVSWYQQVLGQGPQFIFQYYEKEERGRGNFPDRFSARQFPNYSSELNVNALLLGDSALYLCASSFLAGEGLYTEAFFGQGTRLTVV.

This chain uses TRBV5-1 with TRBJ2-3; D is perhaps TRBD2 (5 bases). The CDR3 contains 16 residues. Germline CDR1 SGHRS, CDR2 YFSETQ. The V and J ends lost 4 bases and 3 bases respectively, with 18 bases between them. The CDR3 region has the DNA TGCGCCAGCAGCACTGGTGGTAGCGTCGTTACAGATACGCAGTATTTT. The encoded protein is CASSTGGSVVTDTQYF. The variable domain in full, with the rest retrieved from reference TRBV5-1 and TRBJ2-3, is KAGVTQTPRYLIKTRGQQVTLSCSPISGHRSVSWYQQTPGQGLQFLFEYFSETQRNKGNFPGRFSGRQFSNSRSEMNVSTLELGDSALYLCASSTGGSVVTDTQYFGPGTRLTVL.

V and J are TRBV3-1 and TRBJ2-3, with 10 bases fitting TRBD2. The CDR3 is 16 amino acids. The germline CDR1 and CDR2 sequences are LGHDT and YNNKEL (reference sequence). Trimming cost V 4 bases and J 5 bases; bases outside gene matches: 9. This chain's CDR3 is CASSPPLAGDLDTQYF. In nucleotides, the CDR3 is TGTGCCAGCAGCCCTCCTCTAGCGGGAGATTTAGATACGCAGTATTTT.

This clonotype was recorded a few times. In DNA, the CDR3 is TGTGCCAGCAGCGGATGGGACAGGAAGAGCCCTGAAGCTTTCTTT. This translates into CASSGWDRKSPEAFF. The genes are TRBV5-6 and TRBJ1-1, with TRBD1 matching 8 bases. There are 15 residues in the CDR3. Germline CDR1 reads SGHDT; CDR2 reads YYEEEE. V was clipped by 4 bases and J by 6 bases; unmatched bases: 11.

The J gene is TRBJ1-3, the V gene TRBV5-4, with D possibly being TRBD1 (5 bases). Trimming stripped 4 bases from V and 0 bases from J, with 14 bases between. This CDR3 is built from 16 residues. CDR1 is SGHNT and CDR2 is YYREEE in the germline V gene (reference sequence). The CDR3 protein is CASSTRQLTSGNTIYF. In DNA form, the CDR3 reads TGTGCCAGCAGCACACGACAGTTAACCTCTGGAAACACCATATATTTT.

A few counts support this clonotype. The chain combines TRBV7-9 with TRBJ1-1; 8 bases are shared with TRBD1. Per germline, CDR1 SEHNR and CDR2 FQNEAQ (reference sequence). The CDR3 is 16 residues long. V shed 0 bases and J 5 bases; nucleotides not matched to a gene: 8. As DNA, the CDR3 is TGTGCCAGCAGCTTAGCCCAGGGGGCATCGAGGACTGAAGCTTTCTTT. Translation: CASSLAQGASRTEAFF. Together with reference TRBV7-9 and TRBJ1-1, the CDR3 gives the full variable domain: DTGVSQNPRHKITKRGQNVTFRCDPISEHNRLYWYRQTLGQGPEFLTYFQNEAQLEKSRLLSDRFSAERPKGSFSTLEIQRTEQGDSAMYLCASSLAQGASRTEAFFGQGTRLTVV.

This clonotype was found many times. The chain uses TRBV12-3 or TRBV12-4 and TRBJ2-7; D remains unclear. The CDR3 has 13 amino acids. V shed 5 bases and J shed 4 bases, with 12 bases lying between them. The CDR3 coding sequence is TGTGCCAGCAGTCTGTGGAGCGCTTACGAGCAGTACTTC. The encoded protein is CASSLWSAYEQYF.

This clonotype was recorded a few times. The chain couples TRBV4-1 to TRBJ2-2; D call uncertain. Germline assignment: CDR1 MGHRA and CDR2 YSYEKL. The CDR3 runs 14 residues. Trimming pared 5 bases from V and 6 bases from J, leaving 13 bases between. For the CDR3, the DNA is TGCGCCAGCAGCACGGCCTCGCCTGCCGGGGAGCTGTTTTTT. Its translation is CASSTASPAGELFF.